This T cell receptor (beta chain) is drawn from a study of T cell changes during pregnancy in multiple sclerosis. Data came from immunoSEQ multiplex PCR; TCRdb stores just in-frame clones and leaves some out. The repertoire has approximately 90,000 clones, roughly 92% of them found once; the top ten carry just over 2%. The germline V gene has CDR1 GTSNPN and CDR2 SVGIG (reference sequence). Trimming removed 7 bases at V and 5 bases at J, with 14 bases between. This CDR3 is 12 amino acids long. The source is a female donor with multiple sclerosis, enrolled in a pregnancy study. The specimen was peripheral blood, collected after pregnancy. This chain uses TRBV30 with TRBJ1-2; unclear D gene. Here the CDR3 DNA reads TGTGCCTCTTCGACGCGGGGTTATGGCTACACCTTC. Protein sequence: CASSTRGYGYTF.